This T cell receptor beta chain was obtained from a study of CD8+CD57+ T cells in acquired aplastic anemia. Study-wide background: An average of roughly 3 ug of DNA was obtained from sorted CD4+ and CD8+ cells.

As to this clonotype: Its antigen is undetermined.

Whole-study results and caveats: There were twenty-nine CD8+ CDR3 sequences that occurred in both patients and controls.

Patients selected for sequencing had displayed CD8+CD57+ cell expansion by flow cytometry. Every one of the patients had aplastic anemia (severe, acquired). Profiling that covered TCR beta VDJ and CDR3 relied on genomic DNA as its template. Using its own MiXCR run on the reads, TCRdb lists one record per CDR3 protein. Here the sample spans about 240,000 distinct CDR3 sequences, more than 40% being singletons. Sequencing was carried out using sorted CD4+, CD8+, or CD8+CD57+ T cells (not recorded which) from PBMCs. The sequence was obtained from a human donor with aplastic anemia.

The CDR3 sequence is CSARDLAGGSFF. The CDR3, as DNA: TGCAGTGCTAGAGATCTAGCGGGAGGATCGTTCTTC. The genes are TRBV20-1 and TRBJ2-1, with TRBD2 matching over 11 bases. The CDR3 is 12 residues long. Germline trimming cut 0 bases from V and 15 bases from J; bases unmatched to any gene: 4. The germline V gene encodes CDR1 DFQATT and CDR2 SNEGSKA (reference sequence).